The 21 T cell receptor beta chains below all came from one sample that was sequenced in a study of blood T cell repertoires in COVID-19. Assay used: immunoSEQ multiplex PCR; TCRdb lists only in-frame clones, some missing. This table has hundreds of thousands of clones, 80% appearing once. The sequencing sample was made of PBMCs or T cells enriched from blood (not recorded which). Receptor source: a man aged 25 to 40 with acute COVID-19.

The chain combines TRBV27 with TRBJ2-7; 13 nucleotides line up with TRBD2. CDR3 length: 15 amino acids. Germline CDR1 reads MNHEY; CDR2 reads SMNVEV (reference sequence). Trimming removed 5 bases from V and 3 bases from J; junction bases left unmatched: 4. The CDR3 loop reads CASSLTSGGHYEQYF. The CDR3 region has the DNA TGTGCCAGCAGTCTGACTAGCGGGGGGCACTACGAGCAGTACTTC.

The rearrangement links TRBV6-5 to TRBJ1-1; D remains ambiguous. The germline CDR1 and CDR2 sequences are MNHEY and SVGAGI. The CDR3 sequence is 15 residues long. The V gene lost 6 bases and the J gene lost 4 bases, with 18 bases spanning the gap. The CDR3 DNA follows: TGTGCCAGCAGCCGAAGCAAAGGAGTGGGCACTGAAGCTTTCTTT. Its translation: CASSRSKGVGTEAFF.

The rearrangement uses TRBV18 and TRBJ1-3, with no clear D. Germline V gives CDR1 KGHSH, CDR2 LQKENI. The CDR3 runs to 14 residues. Trimming left V 6 bases short and J 2 bases short, with 11 bases between. CDR3 sequence reads: CASSPAQAGNTIYF. CDR3 DNA: TGTGCCAGCTCCCCAGCCCAGGCTGGAAACACCATATATTTT.

The chain recombines TRBV10-3 with TRBJ1-1; D is possibly TRBD1 (5 bases). This CDR3 comprises 14 residues. The germline V gene encodes CDR1 ENHRY and CDR2 SYGVKD. Deletions cut 6 bases from V and 3 bases from J, with 14 bases between. CDR3 in DNA: TGTGCCATCAGGAAATTACAGGATGACACTGAAGCTTTCTTT. Protein: CAIRKLQDDTEAFF.

The V gene is TRBV7-3, the J gene TRBJ2-1, with D perhaps TRBD1 (6 bases). The V and J ends lost 3 bases and 9 bases respectively, with 9 bases between them. Germline-derived CDR1 and CDR2 are SGHTA and FQGTGA. There are 12 residues in the CDR3. CDR3 in DNA: TGTGCCAGCAGCTTCCAGGGGCGTGAGCAGTTCTTC. The encoded protein is CASSFQGREQFF.

V gene TRBV27 combines with J gene TRBJ2-1, with a possible D match to TRBD2 (6 bases). The CDR3 sequence is 16 residues long. The V gene lost 3 bases and the J gene lost 7 bases, with 19 bases spanning the gap. From germline, CDR1 is MNHEY and CDR2 SMNVEV (reference sequence). This CDR3 reads CASSFHIASVNNEQFF. CDR3 nucleotide sequence: TGTGCCAGCAGTTTTCATATAGCTAGCGTCAATAATGAGCAGTTCTTC.

V gene TRBV2 combines with J gene TRBJ2-3, with 8 bases that match TRBD1. The CDR3 contains 15 residues. Germline V lookup: CDR1 SNHLY, CDR2 FYNNEI. V was pared by 6 bases and J by 3 bases, with 8 bases of the junction left unmatched. The chain's CDR3 is CASSRAQGATDTQYF. CDR3 DNA sequence: TGTGCCAGCAGCCGGGCCCAGGGGGCTACAGATACGCAGTATTTT. Looking up the rest from reference TRBV2 and TRBJ2-3 gives the full variable domain: EPEVTQTPSHQVTQMGQEVILRCVPISNHLYFYWYRQILGQKVEFLVSFYNNEISEKSEIFDDQFSVERPDGSNFTLKIRSTKLEDSAMYFCASSRAQGATDTQYFGPGTRLTVL.

V usage is TRBV13 and J usage is TRBJ2-3; the match to TRBD2 covers 13 bases. CDR3 length: 15 amino acids. V lost 5 bases to trimming and J lost 8 bases; unmatched junction nucleotides: 7. Germline V lookup: CDR1 PRHDT, CDR2 FYEKMQ (reference sequence). CDR3 sequence reads: CASSRTSGGAGTQYF. As DNA, the CDR3 is TGTGCCAGCAGCCGCACTAGCGGGGGGGCCGGTACGCAGTATTTT.

The table lists this clone with a count of one. V is TRBV6-5 and J is TRBJ2-7; D call uncertain. Trimming pared 7 bases from V and 4 bases from J, leaving 11 bases between. This CDR3 comprises 12 residues. Germline assignment: CDR1 MNHEY and CDR2 SVGAGI. The CDR3 nucleotides read TGTGCCAGCAACACACAAGTATACGAGCAGTACTTC. Translated: CASNTQVYEQYF.

This clone was observed a few times. This chain connects TRBV6-4 to TRBJ2-1, with a possible D match to TRBD2 (5 bases). CDR3 length: 13 residues. CDR1 and CDR2 from the germline V gene are MRHNA and SNTAGT. V gave up 5 bases and J gave up 6 bases, with 11 bases separating them. DNA of the CDR3: TGTGCCAGCAGTATGACCGAGGGCAATGAGCAGTTCTTC. This encodes CASSMTEGNEQFF.

The genes are TRBV19 and TRBJ2-5; D might be TRBD1 (5 bases). Germline values: CDR1 LNHDA, CDR2 SQIVND (reference sequence). CDR3 length equals 15 residues. V dropped 3 bases and J dropped 2 bases, with 13 bases sitting between them. In DNA form, the CDR3 reads TGTGCCAGTAGTATTGTCAGGGCTCGGCAAGAGACCCAGTACTTC. It translates to CASSIVRARQETQYF.

DNA of the CDR3: TGCGCCAGCAGCTTGGTGAGGGGACTAGCGGGGGGCGCTCAGGAGACCCAGTACTTC. Translating it yields CASSLVRGLAGGAQETQYF. The V call is TRBV5-1, the J call TRBJ2-5, with 15 bases fitting TRBD2. Germline values: CDR1 SGHRS, CDR2 YFSETQ. CDR3 length: 19 amino acids. With V trimmed by 0 bases and J by 5 bases, 11 bases remained unmatched.

This clone was counted at least ten times. V and J are TRBV21-1 and TRBJ2-2; no check of the table's D call, TRBD2, against the DNA was made. TRBV21-1 is a listed pseudogene. The CDR3 extends over 16 amino acids. Here the CDR3 DNA reads TGTGCCAGCAGAACTCAGCGGTACCAAAACACCGGGGAGCTGTTTTTT. Protein sequence: CASRTQRYQNTGELFF.

DNA of the CDR3: TGTGCCAGTAGTATCCTCCTCGGAGGGAATCAGCCCCAGCATTTT. Its translation: CASSILLGGNQPQHF. The chain couples TRBV19 to TRBJ1-5; D gene ambiguous. The V end lost 3 bases, the J end lost 4 bases, and 13 bases lay between the germline ends. Germline assignment: CDR1 LNHDA and CDR2 SQIVND (reference sequence). The CDR3 contains 15 residues. Filled out from reference TRBV19 and TRBJ1-5, the complete variable domain reads DGGITQSPKYLFRKEGQNVTLSCEQNLNHDAMYWYRQDPGQGLRLIYYSQIVNDFQKGDIAEGYSVSREKKESFPLTVTSAQKNPTAFYLCASSILLGGNQPQHFGDGTRLSIL.

The V gene is TRBV29-1, the J gene TRBJ1-1, with 8 bases aligning to TRBD1. CDR3 size: 16 residues. After removal of 7 bases from V and 8 bases from J, the junction contained 21 bases not matched to a gene. Germline CDR1 SQVTM, CDR2 ANQGSEA. The CDR3 is CSDLNTGTGRLPEAFF. CDR3 in DNA: TGCAGCGACCTGAACACTGGGACAGGAAGGTTACCGGAAGCTTTCTTT.

This chain links TRBV7-9 with TRBJ2-5; TRBD2 matches at 7 bases. Germline lookup yields CDR1 SEHNR and CDR2 FQNEAQ (reference sequence). V lost 1 base and J lost 5; bases outside the gene matches: 7. The CDR3 runs to 15 residues. The CDR3 sequence: CASSLVASGEETQYF. DNA for the CDR3: TGTGCCAGCAGCTTAGTGGCTAGCGGCGAGGAGACCCAGTACTTC.

The chain couples TRBV10-3 to TRBJ1-4; 7 positions match TRBD1. Germline V gene sequence: CDR1 ENHRY, CDR2 SYGVKD. V shed 5 bases, J shed 14 bases, and the junction held 14 bases outside the gene matches. The CDR3 spans 14 residues. In DNA, the CDR3 is TGTGCCATCAGTCCGGGACAGCGACCCGAGGGCCTGTTTTTT. Its translation is CAISPGQRPEGLFF.

The chain links TRBV5-1 to TRBJ2-1, with 9 bases fitting TRBD2. CDR1 and CDR2 (germline): SGHRS, YFSETQ. The V and J ends lost 0 bases and 0 bases, in that order; junction bases with no gene match: 7. This CDR3 has 18 amino acids. The CDR3 DNA is TGCGCCAGCAGCTTGGTTGAGCGGGGGGCGAGCTCCTACAATGAGCAGTTCTTC. Its translation is CASSLVERGASSYNEQFF.

The rearrangement joins TRBV5-1 to TRBJ2-1; 8 bases line up with TRBD2. The CDR3 length is 17 residues. The germline CDR1 and CDR2 sequences are SGHRS and YFSETQ. The V segment lost 6 bases and the J segment 3 bases; nucleotides outside the gene matches: 14. The chain's CDR3 is CASTGVSGGIHYNEQFF. CDR3 sequence (DNA): TGCGCCAGCACTGGGGTCAGCGGGGGAATTCACTACAATGAGCAGTTCTTC.

The genes are TRBV2 and TRBJ2-7, with 10 bases identical to TRBD1. With 5 bases clipped from V and 3 bases from J, the junction kept 4 bases outside the gene matches. The CDR3 covers 14 residues. CDR1 and CDR2 from the germline V gene are SNHLY and FYNNEI. In nucleotides, the CDR3 is TGTGCCAGCAGTTTGGACAGGGGGGACTACGAGCAGTACTTC. Its translation: CASSLDRGDYEQYF.

This chain joins TRBV5-1 and TRBJ2-7; a possible D gene is TRBD1 (5 bases). The CDR3 is 16 amino acids. The germline CDR1 and CDR2 sequences are SGHRS and YFSETQ. V was cut by 0 bases and J by 7 bases, with 20 bases left in between. The CDR3 loop reads CASSLGQMQGSVEQYF. In nucleotides, the CDR3 is TGCGCCAGCAGCTTGGGCCAAATGCAGGGTAGTGTTGAGCAGTACTTC.